The 24 T cell receptor beta chains below come from one sample, sequenced in a study of control samples from healthy donors and cancer patients. This table comes from immunoSEQ multiplex PCR, and its TCRdb copy is limited to in-frame clones, with some not included. The table records about 110,000 clones, about 89% of them present only once. The sample comprised blood. The receptors come from a woman in her 50s in good health.

The chain links TRBV19 to TRBJ1-6; D possibly corresponds to TRBD1 (5 bases). Germline CDR1 and CDR2: LNHDA and SQIVND (reference sequence). The CDR3 is 15 residues long. With 7 bases removed from V and 5 bases from J, the gap between germline ends came to 15 bases. CDR3 DNA sequence: TGTGCCAGTATCGGCAGCCCGGGGGATAATTCACCCCTCCACTTT. It translates to CASIGSPGDNSPLHF.

This chain connects TRBV18 to TRBJ2-7; D may be TRBD2 (6 bases). This CDR3 has 12 residues. Per germline, CDR1 KGHSH and CDR2 LQKENI. CDR3 sequence (DNA): TGTGCCAGCTCACGAAACGGCGGGACCCTCGACGTC. This encodes CASSRNGGTLDV.

This clone occurred once. The chain has TRBV7-7 and TRBJ2-1; TRBD1 agrees at 7 bases. The CDR3 is 15 amino acids. Germline assignment: CDR1 SSHAT and CDR2 FNYEAQ (reference sequence). The V and J ends lost 5 bases and 4 bases, in that order; junction bases with no gene match: 8. CDR3 residues: CASSPGTGEYNEQFF. In DNA, the CDR3 is TGTGCCAGCAGCCCGGGAACAGGGGAGTACAATGAGCAGTTCTTC.

The rearrangement uses TRBV12-3 or TRBV12-4 and TRBJ1-2, with D maybe TRBD1 (6 bases). This CDR3 is 13 amino acids long. V was trimmed by 10 bases and J by 6 bases, leaving 18 bases between them. The CDR3 nucleotides read TGTGCCATCTCCGACAGGATACCTAATGGCTACACCTTC. It is translated as CAISDRIPNGYTF.

A single count supports this clone. The chain links TRBV19 to TRBJ1-5; no clear D. From germline, CDR1 is LNHDA and CDR2 SQIVND (reference sequence). V was pared by 1 base and J by 5 bases, with 6 bases between. The CDR3 is 13 amino acids. The CDR3 here is CASSIGFYQPQHF. The CDR3 DNA is TGTGCCAGTAGTATAGGGTTCTATCAGCCCCAGCATTTT. The whole variable domain, filled in from reference TRBV19 and TRBJ1-5, reads DGGITQSPKYLFRKEGQNVTLSCEQNLNHDAMYWYRQDPGQGLRLIYYSQIVNDFQKGDIAEGYSVSREKKESFPLTVTSAQKNPTAFYLCASSIGFYQPQHFGDGTRLSIL.

The genes are TRBV23-1 and TRBJ1-4; D is possibly TRBD1 (6 bases). TRBV23-1 is noted as an ORF with a role that remains uncertain. The CDR3 consists of 14 residues. Trimming left V 4 bases short and J 7 bases short, with 13 bases between. The CDR3 spells CASSPNRESEKLFF. The CDR3 DNA reads TGCGCCAGCAGTCCCAACAGGGAGAGTGAAAAACTGTTTTTT.

The V call is TRBV29-1, the J call TRBJ2-3, with 11 bases aligning to TRBD2. The V segment lost 7 bases and the J segment 3 bases; nucleotides outside the gene matches: 6. CDR3 size: 14 residues. CDR1 SQVTM and CDR2 ANQGSEA come from the germline V gene. The CDR3 bases are TGCAGCGCCGCACTAGCGGGGGCGACAGATACGCAGTATTTT. This gives the protein CSAALAGATDTQYF.

This clone was observed a handful of times. The chain has TRBV2 and TRBJ1-2; D may be TRBD1 (5 bases). V lost 7 bases and J 5 bases, leaving 17 bases between the germline ends. The CDR3 spans 14 residues. Germline V gene sequence: CDR1 SNHLY, CDR2 FYNNEI. The CDR3 is CASNKQATLYGYTF. The CDR3 coding sequence is TGTGCCAGCAACAAACAGGCCACTCTTTATGGCTACACCTTC.

The chain recombines TRBV5-1 with TRBJ2-2; D not certain. This CDR3 has 16 amino acids. The V end was cut by 0 bases, the J end by 3 bases, with 12 bases between. Germline V gives CDR1 SGHRS, CDR2 YFSETQ. The DNA of the CDR3 is TGCGCCAGCAGCTTGGGACCATCTCAATACACCGGGGAGCTGTTTTTT. Protein: CASSLGPSQYTGELFF.

This chain uses TRBV6-4 with TRBJ1-2; 7 bases line up with TRBD1. CDR3 length: 12 residues. Trimming removed 4 bases from V and 4 bases from J; junction bases left unmatched: 0. The germline CDR1 and CDR2 sequences are MRHNA and SNTAGT. CDR3 in amino acids: CASSGDSYGYTF. CDR3 nucleotide sequence: TGTGCCAGCAGTGGGGACAGCTATGGCTACACCTTC.

The chain couples TRBV6-1 to TRBJ1-5, with a possible D match to TRBD1 (5 bases). Between the trimmed V and J ends, which lost 4 bases and 0 bases, there was a span of 13 bases. The CDR3 is made up of 16 amino acids. Germline V gene sequence: CDR1 MNHNS, CDR2 SASEGT. CDR3 amino acids: CASSAQQVNSNQPQHF. The CDR3 DNA is TGTGCCAGCAGTGCCCAACAGGTTAATAGCAATCAGCCCCAGCATTTT.

The V call is TRBV2, the J call TRBJ2-1, with D unclear. CDR3 size: 13 residues. V lost 8 bases to trimming and J lost 7 bases, with 15 bases between them. CDR1 SNHLY and CDR2 FYNNEI come from the germline V gene. Here the CDR3 DNA reads TGTGCCAGCTCGTGGGCTGTACAGAATGAGCAGTTCTTC. As protein: CASSWAVQNEQFF.

The chain recombines TRBV7-9 with TRBJ1-4, with a tentative D call TRBD1 (5 bases). Between the trimmed V and J ends, which lost 7 bases and 2 bases, there was a span of 11 bases. This CDR3 has 14 amino acids. In germline, CDR1 is SEHNR, CDR2 FQNEAQ (reference sequence). CDR3 sequence: CASKADSTNEKLFF. The CDR3 DNA follows: TGTGCCAGCAAAGCAGACAGTACTAATGAAAAACTGTTTTTT.

J is TRBJ1-2 and V is TRBV2; D remains ambiguous. CDR1 and CDR2 from the germline V gene are SNHLY and FYNNEI. The CDR3 is 14 residues long. V was shortened by 6 bases and J by 4 bases, with 15 bases between the two germline ends. As DNA, the CDR3 is TGTGCCAGCAGAGAGGGTACCGACCGCTATGGCTACACCTTC. Its translation is CASREGTDRYGYTF.

V and J are TRBV4-3 and TRBJ1-3; D is ambiguous. The CDR3 totals 14 residues. Germline V gene data show CDR1 as LGHNA and CDR2 as YSLEER. Trimming stripped 2 bases from V and 0 bases from J, with 5 bases between. In nucleotides, the CDR3 is TGCGCCAGCAGCCAACTAACCTCTGGAAACACCATATATTTT. It specifies CASSQLTSGNTIYF.

The V and J genes are TRBV6-6 and TRBJ1-5; the D gene is possibly TRBD1 (5 bases). Germline CDR1 is MNHNY and CDR2 is SVGAGI (reference sequence). The CDR3 runs to 13 residues. The V and J ends lost 6 bases and 7 bases respectively, with 13 bases between them. The CDR3 coding sequence is TGTGCCAGCAGCCGCGCCCAGGGACAGCCCCAGCATTTT. Translated, it gives CASSRAQGQPQHF.

The chain carries TRBV6-5 and TRBJ1-2, with D perhaps TRBD1 (5 bases). With 0 bases removed from V and 4 bases from J, the gap between germline ends came to 15 bases. The CDR3 length is 16 residues. Germline CDR1 and CDR2: MNHEY and SVGAGI. The CDR3 here is CASSYSTAGFIYGYTF. In nucleotides, the CDR3 is TGTGCCAGCAGTTACTCGACGGCAGGGTTTATCTATGGCTACACCTTC.

The chain links TRBV5-6 to TRBJ2-7; D is ambiguous. The CDR3 is made up of 13 amino acids. Germline CDR1 and CDR2: SGHDT and YYEEEE. Trimming pared 4 bases from V and 0 bases from J, leaving 8 bases between. CDR3 region: CASSMFSSYEQYF. CDR3 coding DNA: TGTGCCAGCAGCATGTTCAGCTCCTACGAGCAGTACTTC. Filled out from reference TRBV5-6 and TRBJ2-7, the complete variable domain reads DAGVTQSPTHLIKTRGQQVTLRCSPKSGHDTVSWYQQALGQGPQFIFQYYEEEERQRGNFPDRFSGHQFPNYSSELNVNALLLGDSALYLCASSMFSSYEQYFGPGTRLTVT.

This rearrangement joins TRBV27 to TRBJ1-1; unclear D gene. CDR1 and CDR2 (germline): MNHEY, SMNVEV (reference sequence). The CDR3 length is 12 residues. The V end lost 8 bases, the J end lost 0 bases, and 7 bases lay between the germline ends. CDR3 amino acids: CASGSVNTEAFF. The CDR3 DNA reads as TGTGCCAGCGGGTCAGTGAACACTGAAGCTTTCTTT.

This rearrangement joins TRBV7-3 to TRBJ2-1; maybe TRBD2 (6 bases). Germline assignment: CDR1 SGHTA and CDR2 FQGTGA. CDR3 length: 15 amino acids. Trimming pared 3 bases from V and 2 bases from J, leaving 11 bases between. The CDR3 nucleotides read TGTGCCAGCAGCTTTTACGGGAGTGCCTACAATGAGCAGTTCTTC. This encodes CASSFYGSAYNEQFF.

This clone was seen once. The chain couples TRBV11-2 to TRBJ2-3, with 10 bases fitting TRBD2. This CDR3 has 15 amino acids. Trimming removed 3 bases from V and 6 bases from J; junction bases left unmatched: 6. Germline CDR1 and CDR2: SGHAT and FQNNGV. The CDR3 nucleotides are TGTGCCAGCAGCTTGAGCGGGGGGGCCCCGGATACGCAGTATTTT. It is translated as CASSLSGGAPDTQYF.

The rearrangement joins TRBV19 to TRBJ2-4; 7 bases are a match to TRBD1. The CDR3 covers 13 residues. V lost 11 bases, J lost 8 bases, and 12 bases stayed unmatched. From germline, CDR1 is LNHDA and CDR2 SQIVND (reference sequence). The CDR3 sequence: CACQDWTGDIQYF. The CDR3 nucleotides read TGTGCCTGCCAGGATTGGACAGGAGACATTCAGTACTTC.

The DNA for the CDR3 is TGTGCCAGCAGCAAATCGGGTCCCAACACCGGGGAGCTGTTTTTT. It encodes CASSKSGPNTGELFF. The chain is built from TRBV21-1 and TRBJ2-2; whether TRBD2, the table's D call, matches the DNA was not checked. TRBV21-1 is recorded as a pseudogene. The CDR3 sequence is 15 residues long.

The chain uses TRBV4-3 and TRBJ2-5; D is possibly TRBD2 (5 bases). The CDR3 length is 14 residues. The V gene lost 0 bases and the J gene lost 7 bases, with 12 bases spanning the gap. From germline, CDR1 is LGHNA and CDR2 YSLEER. The CDR3 DNA is TGCGCCAGCAGCCAAGAGGGGAGTTCGGGGACCCAGTACTTC. Protein: CASSQEGSSGTQYF.